This is a list of T cell receptor beta chains from one sample in a study of cytomegalovirus exposure and HLA in healthy donors. TCRdb's copy holds only in-frame clones and misses some; the assay was immunoSEQ multiplex PCR. This table has 200,000 to 250,000 clones, 82% appearing once. The sequenced material came from PBMCs. These receptors all stem from a woman in her thirties or forties in good health and CMV-seropositive. Each CDR3 is given with its conserved first and last residue. The D gene is left open where the match is weak. Expanded clones get a size class; other rows say once, few or many, or leave the size out.

CDR3nt | CDR3aa | v_gene | d_gene | abundance | j_gene
TGTGCCAGCAGCTTAGAACAGGGGGCTCCCTACGAGCAGTACTTC | CASSLEQGAPYEQYF | TRBV11-2 | TRBD1 | - | TRBJ2-7
TGTGCCAGCAGTGACGAAGGGTCAGGGTTCAACACCATATATTTT | CASSDEGSGFNTIYF | TRBV6-1 | - | - | TRBJ1-3
TGTGCCAGCAGTACTCAGGGACAAGCTAATGAAAAACTGTTTTTT | CASSTQGQANEKLFF | TRBV2 | - | - | TRBJ1-4
TGTGCCAGCAAGGAGTCCGCAGTCTCCTACGAGCAGTACTTC | CASKESAVSYEQYF | TRBV6-5 | - | - | TRBJ2-7
TGTGCCTGGACAATAGAAGGGGTGAGGGGCTACACCTTC | CAWTIEGVRGYTF | TRBV30 | - | - | TRBJ1-2
TGTGCCAGTAGTATATTCCTAGCGGGCTTCCCGGGGGAGCAGTTCTTC | CASSIFLAGFPGEQFF | TRBV19 | TRBD2 | - | TRBJ2-1
TGCGCCAGCAGCTTGGTGGACAGTATGAACACTGAAGCTTTCTTT | CASSLVDSMNTEAFF | TRBV5-1 | - | - | TRBJ1-1
TGTGCCTGGAGTAACTCCGGGACAGGGGCTGGGCCCCAGCATTTT | CAWSNSGTGAGPQHF | TRBV30 | TRBD1 | - | TRBJ1-5
TGCGCCAGCAGCTTGGTCGGGCTAGCGGGTTACAATGAGCAGTTCTTC | CASSLVGLAGYNEQFF | TRBV5-1 | TRBD2 | once | TRBJ2-1
TGTGCCAGCAGCGATGGGGGCCTGTTGTATGGCTACACCTTC | CASSDGGLLYGYTF | TRBV5-4 | - | - | TRBJ1-2
TGTGCCAGCAGCCGGGACAGGGAGGAAGAGCAGTACTTC | CASSRDREEEQYF | TRBV7-3 | TRBD1 | - | TRBJ2-7